This TCR beta chain was sequenced for a study of T cell repertoires in cytomegalovirus infection. TCRdb processed the reads anew with MiXCR; each CDR3 protein has one entry. This sample has 200,000 to 250,000 distinct CDR3 sequences; roughly 20% occur once, and the top ten carry roughly 20%. This clonotype was recorded at least ten times. V was shortened by 2 bases and J by 3 bases, with 8 bases between the two germline ends. The CDR3 covers 14 residues. Sequencing input: CD8+ T cells from PBMCs. The sequence derives from a human donor in good health (CMV status not recorded). Some clones in this sample may be carry-over from other donors' samples. The chain recombines TRBV12-3 or TRBV12-4 with TRBJ2-1; D remains unclear. As DNA, the CDR3 is TGTGCCAGCAGTTTAAGGGATCGCTACAATGAGCAGTTCTTC. Its translation is CASSLRDRYNEQFF.